The T cell receptor (beta chain) described here comes from a study of cytomegalovirus exposure and HLA in healthy donors. Note on this clone: The antigen remains undetermined.

The primer mix had 60 Vbeta and 13 Jbeta primers. Measured with immunoSEQ multiplex PCR; TCRdb has only the in-frame clones, and not every one. The sample carries 130,000 or so clones, more than 60% recorded once. There are 12 residues in the CDR3. The germline V and J ends were trimmed by 4 bases and 6 bases, with 12 bases remaining between them. CDR1 is SQVTM and CDR2 is ANQGSEA in the germline V gene. Points from the study as a whole: Associated with cytomegalovirus, according to the listing, were around 160 TCR beta chains. In an earlier analysis, in under 700 donors, most V segments appeared productive either ~90% or ~30% of the time. Reportedly, fewer N-insertions than the roughly 700-donor mean appeared in an Asian-associated ancestry cluster in a later analysis.

The receptor was derived from a man younger than 35 in good health and CMV-seronegative. V gene TRBV29-1 combines with J gene TRBJ1-2; D may be TRBD1 (5 bases). Sequenced material: PBMCs. Here the CDR3 reads CSVVGGSNGYTF. CDR3 in DNA: TGCAGCGTTGTGGGGGGTAGTAATGGCTACACCTTC.